Shown below are 21 T cell receptor beta chains from a single sample sequenced in a study of cytomegalovirus exposure and HLA in healthy donors. PCR was performed using 60 Vbeta and 13 Jbeta primers. The data were produced by immunoSEQ multiplex PCR, yet TCRdb's version contains in-frame clones alone and is incomplete. The sample carries around 100,000 clones, about 69% recorded once. The sample consisted of PBMCs. These receptors were taken from a human donor in good health.

This clone was observed a single time. J is TRBJ1-1 and V is TRBV5-1; D gene unclear. Trimming took off 4 bases at V and 0 bases at J, with 10 bases between the two ends. Germline CDR1 reads SGHRS; CDR2 reads YFSETQ. This CDR3 has 14 residues. This CDR3 is CASSPRVMNTEAFF. In DNA, the CDR3 is TGCGCCAGCAGCCCGAGGGTCATGAACACTGAAGCTTTCTTT.

The chain is built from TRBV2 and TRBJ1-5, with a possible D match to TRBD1 (5 bases). The V end was cut by 4 bases, the J end by 5 bases, with 12 bases between. The CDR3 is made up of 14 amino acids. Germline V CDR1 and CDR2: SNHLY, FYNNEI. The DNA for the CDR3 is TGTGCCAGCAGTGTCTCCCAGGGTTATCAGCCCCAGCATTTT. Protein sequence: CASSVSQGYQPQHF.

This chain joins TRBV28 and TRBJ1-5; 7 bases fit TRBD1. CDR1 is MDHEN and CDR2 is SYDVKM in the germline V gene. The CDR3 contains 14 residues. The J segment lost 5 bases and the V segment lost 6 bases, leaving 7 bases of the junction unmatched. The CDR3 sequence is CASSPDRVDQPQHF. The CDR3 coding sequence is TGTGCCAGCAGCCCCGACAGGGTAGATCAGCCCCAGCATTTT. The full variable domain, with the rest looked up from reference TRBV28 and TRBJ1-5, is DVKVTQSSRYLVKRTGEKVFLECVQDMDHENMFWYRQDPGLGLRLIYFSYDVKMKEKGDIPEGYSVSREKKERFSLILESASTNQTSMYLCASSPDRVDQPQHFGDGTRLSIL.

The chain is built from TRBV5-1 and TRBJ1-1, with D perhaps TRBD1 (6 bases). V shed 2 bases and J shed 5 bases, with 13 bases lying between them. The CDR3 is made up of 14 amino acids. Germline V gene data show CDR1 as SGHRS and CDR2 as YFSETQ. CDR3 in DNA: TGCGCCAGCAGCTTCGCTCTTCAGGGGACTGAAGCTTTCTTT. Translated: CASSFALQGTEAFF.

This clone was seen a single time. The chain is built from TRBV6-4 and TRBJ2-3; 9 bases map to TRBD2. Trimming removed 6 bases from V and 3 bases from J; junction bases left unmatched: 10. This CDR3 has 16 residues. From germline, CDR1 is MRHNA and CDR2 SNTAGT. The CDR3 nucleotides are TGTGCCAGCAGCCCACTTAGTAGCGGGAGTACAGATACGCAGTATTTT. It yields the protein CASSPLSSGSTDTQYF.

The chain joins TRBV10-2 to TRBJ2-5; 9 bases are shared with TRBD2. Gene TRBJ2-7 matches the end of the DNA better, so the J call may be wrong. CDR1 and CDR2 (germline): WSHSY, SAAADI. The CDR3 is 14 residues long. The CDR3 DNA follows: TGCGCCAGCAGTGAAGTTAGCGGGAGCTACGAGCAGTACTTC. Its translation is CASSEVSGSYEQYF.

This clone was seen a handful of times. CDR3 protein: CASSLWRTGGTDTQYF. CDR3 DNA sequence: TGTGCCAGCAGTTTATGGCGGACAGGGGGCACAGATACGCAGTATTTT. This chain uses TRBV28 with TRBJ2-3; 9 bases agree with TRBD1. CDR3 length: 16 amino acids. With 0 bases clipped from V and 1 base from J, the junction kept 2 bases outside the gene matches. Germline V CDR1 and CDR2: MDHEN, SYDVKM. Full variable domain (outside the CDR3, taken from reference TRBV28 and TRBJ2-3): DVKVTQSSRYLVKRTGEKVFLECVQDMDHENMFWYRQDPGLGLRLIYFSYDVKMKEKGDIPEGYSVSREKKERFSLILESASTNQTSMYLCASSLWRTGGTDTQYFGPGTRLTVL.

The V call is TRBV6-4, the J call TRBJ1-6; perhaps TRBD1 as D (6 bases). In germline, CDR1 is MRHNA, CDR2 SNTAGT. The CDR3 is 13 amino acids. V lost 5 bases to trimming and J lost 7 bases, with 9 bases between them. The CDR3 nucleotides read TGTGCCAGCAGTAGGACAGAGAATTCACCCCTCCACTTT. It translates to CASSRTENSPLHF.

The chain is built from TRBV7-9 and TRBJ2-3; 13 bases agree with TRBD2. Germline lookup yields CDR1 SEHNR and CDR2 FQNEAQ (reference sequence). The V gene end was trimmed by 10 bases and the J gene end by 3 bases; junction bases not matched to a gene: 4. CDR3 length: 14 residues. The CDR3, as DNA: TGTGCCACCGGACTAGCGGGAGTTACAGATACGCAGTATTTT. It specifies CATGLAGVTDTQYF. The full variable domain, with the rest looked up from reference TRBV7-9 and TRBJ2-3, is DTGVSQNPRHKITKRGQNVTFRCDPISEHNRLYWYRQTLGQGPEFLTYFQNEAQLEKSRLLSDRFSAERPKGSFSTLEIQRTEQGDSAMYLCATGLAGVTDTQYFGPGTRLTVL.

The genes are TRBV30 and TRBJ1-5; D not certain. CDR1 and CDR2 (germline): GTSNPN, SVGIG (reference sequence). Trimming stripped 0 bases from V and 0 bases from J, with 9 bases between. This CDR3 contains 15 residues. CDR3 sequence: CAWSVQRGSNQPQHF. The CDR3 DNA is TGTGCCTGGAGTGTACAACGGGGTAGCAATCAGCCCCAGCATTTT.

The CDR3 coding sequence is TGTGCCAGCAGCGTAAACAGGGGGCTGAATGAAAAACTGTTTTTT. Its protein is CASSVNRGLNEKLFF. The chain combines TRBV5-4 with TRBJ1-4, with 9 bases lining up with TRBD1. The CDR3 is 15 amino acids. The V segment lost 4 bases and the J segment 5 bases; nucleotides outside the gene matches: 6. Germline assignment: CDR1 SGHNT and CDR2 YYREEE (reference sequence).

This chain connects TRBV14 to TRBJ2-2; D may be TRBD1 (5 bases). CDR1 is SGHDN, CDR2 FVKESK, per germline. The CDR3 has 15 residues. The V and J ends lost 0 bases and 4 bases respectively, with 9 bases between them. CDR3 nucleotide sequence: TGTGCCAGCAGCCAAGAGGCAGGGTTCACCGGGGAGCTGTTTTTT. Residues: CASSQEAGFTGELFF.

This clone has ten or more counts. This sequence joins TRBV5-4 and TRBJ1-1; possibly TRBD1 for D (6 bases). The V and J ends lost 0 bases and 1 base respectively, with 16 bases between them. This CDR3 region has 17 residues. Germline V gene lookup returns CDR1 SGHNT and CDR2 YYREEE (reference sequence). In DNA, the CDR3 is TGTGCCAGCAGCTTGGGTTTCGTGGGGGCCGGGAACACTGAAGCTTTCTTT. This encodes CASSLGFVGAGNTEAFF.

Note on this clone: Germline is not matched at one junction end, which may reflect a read error. J is TRBJ2-1 and V is TRBV10-2; D perhaps matches TRBD1 (5 bases). The CDR3 runs to 14 residues. From germline, CDR1 is WSHSY and CDR2 SAAADI. This CDR3 is CASGDPLGVNERFF. DNA for the CDR3: TGCGCCAGCGGGGATCCTCTAGGGGTCAATGAGCGGTTCTTC.

The chain employs TRBV5-1 and TRBJ1-3; D remains ambiguous. The length of the CDR3 is 14 residues. Germline CDR1 reads SGHRS; CDR2 reads YFSETQ. The V gene lost 0 bases and the J gene lost 1 base, with 5 bases spanning the gap. This chain's CDR3 is CASSLGVSGNTIYF. The DNA of the CDR3 is TGCGCCAGCAGCTTGGGAGTATCTGGAAACACCATATATTTT.

V and J are TRBV11-1 and TRBJ2-1; 11 bases align to TRBD2. The CDR3 covers 15 residues. Trimming took 6 bases from V and 4 from J; bases not matched to a gene: 5. From germline, CDR1 is SGHAT and CDR2 FQDESV (reference sequence). Written as DNA, the CDR3 is TGTGCCAGCAGTACCGGGACTAGCGGTTACAATGAGCAGTTCTTC. It codes for CASSTGTSGYNEQFF. Full variable domain (remainder filled in from reference TRBV11-1 and TRBJ2-1): EAEVAQSPRYKITEKSQAVAFWCDPISGHATLYWYRQILGQGPELLVQFQDESVVDDSQLPKDRFSAERLKGVDSTLKIQPAELGDSAMYLCASSTGTSGYNEQFFGPGTRLTVL.

This clone was detected only a few times. The chain links TRBV5-1 to TRBJ2-7; D is possibly TRBD2 (5 bases). Trimming cost V 6 bases and J 0 bases, with 13 bases left between them. CDR3 length: 14 residues. Per the germline V gene, CDR1 is SGHRS and CDR2 is YFSETQ. The CDR3 nucleotides are TGCGCCAGCACTCAGATGGGGAGCTCCTACGAGCAGTACTTC. It yields the protein CASTQMGSSYEQYF.

CDR3 coding DNA: TGTGCCAGCAGTTTAACCGGGACAGGGGGTTCAAACTATGGCTACACCTTC. Encoded protein: CASSLTGTGGSNYGYTF. The chain has TRBV27 and TRBJ1-2, with 11 nucleotides matching TRBD1. Germline V gene lookup returns CDR1 MNHEY and CDR2 SMNVEV (reference sequence). This CDR3 spans 17 amino acids. The V segment lost 2 bases and the J segment 2 bases; nucleotides outside the gene matches: 7.

This clone was found a few times. This rearrangement joins TRBV28 to TRBJ2-7; 9 bases line up with TRBD1. This CDR3 is built from 15 residues. Germline CDR1 is MDHEN and CDR2 is SYDVKM. The V and J ends lost 6 bases and 1 base, in that order; junction bases with no gene match: 7. The CDR3 DNA is TGTGCCAGCAGGTCGGGACAGGGTTATTCCTACGAGCAGTACTTC. Protein: CASRSGQGYSYEQYF.

This clone appeared once. This chain joins TRBV2 and TRBJ2-7, with a tentative D call TRBD1 (5 bases). Trimming removed 3 bases at V and 3 bases at J, with 15 bases between. CDR1 is SNHLY, CDR2 FYNNEI, per germline. The CDR3 loop spans 15 amino acids. The CDR3 nucleotides read TGTGCCAGCAGTGATAGAGGCGGCAGGGTCTACGAGCAGTACTTC. This translates into CASSDRGGRVYEQYF.

The chain is built from TRBV6-1 and TRBJ2-1; D remains ambiguous. V was cut by 2 bases and J by 1 base, with 12 bases left in between. The germline CDR1 and CDR2 sequences are MNHNS and SASEGT. The CDR3 runs 16 residues. The CDR3 protein is CASSEHLQDSYNEQFF. The CDR3, as DNA: TGTGCCAGCAGTGAACACCTGCAGGATTCCTACAATGAGCAGTTCTTC.